The rows below give T cell receptor beta chains drawn from one sample of a study of cytomegalovirus exposure and HLA in healthy donors. Profiled with immunoSEQ multiplex PCR; TCRdb holds only in-frame clones, not every one. This listing includes roughly 75,000 clones. The sample was PBMCs. Every receptor here comes from a boy aged 5-17 years in good health and CMV-seronegative. CDR3s include the opening cysteine and the closing phenylalanine or tryptophan. The D gene is left open where the match is weak.

D	V	J	DNA	CDR3
.	TRBV7-6	TRBJ2-3	TGTGCCAGCAGCTTAGGTCCTTATACAGATACGCAGTATTTT	CASSLGPYTDTQYF
TRBD2	TRBV18	TRBJ2-1	TGTGCCAGCTCACCCTTAGCGGGAGCGGGGAATGAGCAGTTCTTC	CASSPLAGAGNEQFF
TRBD1	TRBV18	TRBJ1-2	TGTGCCAGCTCACCAACAGGGGTAGTTGGCTACACCTTC	CASSPTGVVGYTF
.	TRBV5-4	TRBJ1-6	TGTGCCAGCAGCCGCGGGACGGACAATTCACCCCTCCACTTT	CASSRGTDNSPLHF
TRBD1	TRBV19	TRBJ1-2	TGTGCCAGTAGTAAGGACAGGGGGATCCGCTATGGCTACACCTTC	CASSKDRGIRYGYTF
TRBD2	TRBV7-9	TRBJ2-7	TGTGCCAGCAGCTTAGAGGGGCTAGCGGGAGTCGAGCAGTACTTC	CASSLEGLAGVEQYF
.	TRBV7-2	TRBJ2-1	TGTGCCAGCAGCAGCTACAGGGCCAATGAGCAGTTCTTC	CASSSYRANEQFF
TRBD2	TRBV7-2	TRBJ2-7	TGTGCCAGCACCCGGGGAGGGAGCTCCTACGAGCAGTACTTC	CASTRGGSSYEQYF
.	TRBV30	TRBJ2-5	TGTGCCTGGAGTGTTGACAGCCAAGAGACCCAGTACTTC	CAWSVDSQETQYF
.	TRBV20-1	TRBJ1-2	TGCAGTGCTAGAGTCGATGGCTACACCTTC	CSARVDGYTF
TRBD2	TRBV9	TRBJ2-5	TGTGCCAGCAGCGTAGGTGTTAGCGGGGGAACTCAAGAGACCCAGTACTTC	CASSVGVSGGTQETQYF
.	TRBV10-3	TRBJ1-2	TGTGCCATCAGTGAGGAGTTAATGAGTGGTGGTGGCTACACCTTC	CAISEELMSGGGYTF
.	TRBV30	TRBJ1-1	TGTGCCTGGACGGACCAGGGCAGGATGAACACTGAAGCTTTCTTT	CAWTDQGRMNTEAFF
.	TRBV6-6	TRBJ2-3	TGTGCCAGCAGTTACGGGGAGGCCATTCGGATGGATACGCAGTATTTT	CASSYGEAIRMDTQYF
.	TRBV2	TRBJ2-2	TGTGCCAGCAGTGAAGAGATGAGGGGGGAGCTGTTTTTT	CASSEEMRGELFF
TRBD1	TRBV4-1	TRBJ1-1	TGCGCCAGCAGACGACAGGGGGAGGACACTGAAGCTTTCTTT	CASRRQGEDTEAFF
.	TRBV5-6	TRBJ1-2	TGTGCCAGCAGCTTGCAGGGTAACTATGGCTACACCTTC	CASSLQGNYGYTF
.	TRBV7-2	TRBJ2-5	TGTGCCAGCAGCTACCGGGTCCAAGAGACCCAGTACTTC	CASSYRVQETQYF
TRBD2	TRBV27	TRBJ2-7	TGTGCCAGCAGTTTTGGAGCGGGGGGCTCCTACGAGCAGTACTTC	CASSFGAGGSYEQYF
.	TRBV5-1	TRBJ2-3	TGCGCCAGCAGCTTGGACAGGGCCAGCACAGATACGCAGTATTTT	CASSLDRASTDTQYF
TRBD1	TRBV30	TRBJ1-1	TGTGCCTGTGACAGGGGATCGGCTGAAGCTTTCTTT	CACDRGSAEAFF
.	TRBV7-6	TRBJ2-2	TGTGCCAGCAGCTTAGCGGGGCTAGCGTCTTCGACCGGGGAGCTGTTTTTT	CASSLAGLASSTGELFF
TRBD1	TRBV15	TRBJ1-5	TGTGCCACCAGCAGAGTTATCGGGACAGGGGTATTCAATCAGCCCCAGCATTTT	CATSRVIGTGVFNQPQHF
TRBD2	TRBV5-1	TRBJ2-3	TGCGCCAGCAGCCAGGGGGGACTAGCGGGGCTCACAGATACGCAGTATTTT	CASSQGGLAGLTDTQYF
.	TRBV5-1	TRBJ1-3	TGCGCCAGCAGCTGGGCTTTGGGCTCTGGAAACACCATATATTTT	CASSWALGSGNTIYF
.	TRBV18	TRBJ2-3	TGTGCCAGCTCACCAGCGAGCACAGATACGCAGTATTTT	CASSPASTDTQYF
TRBD2	TRBV7-3	TRBJ2-1	TGTGCCAGCAGCCTGAGCGGGAGCTCCTACAATGAGCAGTTCTTC	CASSLSGSSYNEQFF
.	TRBV5-4	TRBJ2-3	TGTGCCAGCAGCTTGGTGGGGGGAACCGGGGATACGCAGTATTTT	CASSLVGGTGDTQYF
TRBD1	TRBV4-1	TRBJ1-4	TGCGCCAGCAGCCCCCGACAGGGCTATGAAAAACTGTTTTTT	CASSPRQGYEKLFF
.	TRBV4-2	TRBJ1-4	TGTGCCAGTAGCCAAACCAGGGTCACTGGGGCTGAAAAACTGTTTTTT	CASSQTRVTGAEKLFF
.	TRBV6-5	TRBJ2-2	TGTGCCAGCGGAAGGGGTGCCGGGGAGCTGTTTTTT	CASGRGAGELFF
.	TRBV9	TRBJ1-1	TGTGCCAGCAGCGAGGTGGAGGGGATAGTCTCTGAAGCTTTCTTT	CASSEVEGIVSEAFF
TRBD2	TRBV6-5	TRBJ2-1	TGTGCCAGCAGTTACCTCCGTAGCGGGAGTAATGAGCAGTTCTTC	CASSYLRSGSNEQFF
TRBD1	TRBV7-9	TRBJ2-7	TGTGCCAGCAGCTTAGGGGACAGGAGAACCTACGAGCAGTACTTC	CASSLGDRRTYEQYF
.	TRBV19	TRBJ2-3	TGTGCCAGTAGTACCTCCGACTTAGCCAAGAGCACAGATACGCAGTATTTT	CASSTSDLAKSTDTQYF
.	TRBV7-9	TRBJ2-3	TGTGCCAGCAGCTTAGTGCCAGGGGAAGTATCAGATACGCAGTATTTT	CASSLVPGEVSDTQYF
.	TRBV4-2	TRBJ2-7	TGTGCCAGCAGCACCCGACAGGCCTACGAGCAGTACTTC	CASSTRQAYEQYF
TRBD2	TRBV6-1	TRBJ2-3	TGTGCCAGCAGTGGGGTAGCGGGAGAAGCAGATACGCAGTATTTT	CASSGVAGEADTQYF
TRBD1	TRBV6-1	TRBJ1-2	TGTGCCAGCAGTGATAAGGGGGCGCCGGGCTATGGCTACACCTTC	CASSDKGAPGYGYTF
TRBD1	TRBV5-5	TRBJ2-7	TGTGCCAGCAGTGGGACAGGACTCTACGAGCAGTACTTC	CASSGTGLYEQYF
TRBD2	TRBV11-3	TRBJ2-2	TGTGCCAGCAGCCTAGCGGGGGGCGACACCGGGGAGCTGTTTTTT	CASSLAGGDTGELFF
.	TRBV2	TRBJ1-2	TGTGCCAGCAGTGGCCTAGTTAACTATGGCTACACCTTC	CASSGLVNYGYTF
TRBD1	TRBV9	TRBJ1-3	TGTGCCAGCAGCTGGACAGGGGTTTGGGACACCATATATTTT	CASSWTGVWDTIYF
.	TRBV7-8	TRBJ2-1	TGTGCCAGCAGCTTAGCGGCGGTAGGCAACAATGAGCAGTTCTTC	CASSLAAVGNNEQFF
.	TRBV6-1	TRBJ1-2	TGTGCCAGCAGTGATGAAAGCAGGTACTATGGCTACACCTTC	CASSDESRYYGYTF
TRBD1	TRBV18	TRBJ2-4	TGTGCCAGCTCCGGGGACAGCAAAAACATTCAGTACTTC	CASSGDSKNIQYF
TRBD1	TRBV7-9	TRBJ2-2	TGTGCCACCCTAGCCGGGACAGCAGTAAACACCGGGGAGCTGTTTTTT	CATLAGTAVNTGELFF
.	TRBV5-1	TRBJ1-4	TGCGCCAGCAGCTTGCAGGGTAGAGGTTCTAATGAAAAACTGTTTTTT	CASSLQGRGSNEKLFF
.	TRBV6-5	TRBJ2-7	TGTGCCAGCAGTTACCGACAGGTCGGGGCGCGGCAGTACTTC	CASSYRQVGARQYF
TRBD2	TRBV9	TRBJ2-2	TGTGCCAGCAGCGTAGGGGCGTTGGAGGGACTAGCTGTCACCGGGGAGCTGTTTTTT	CASSVGALEGLAVTGELFF
.	TRBV5-8	TRBJ1-1	TGTGCCAGCAGCTTTGGGGTCGGAGGGGACACTGAAGCTTTCTTT	CASSFGVGGDTEAFF